Below are 16 T cell receptor beta chains sequenced from a single sample in a study of T-cell memory formation after mild COVID-19. TCRdb ran MiXCR on the 5' RACE reads and lists one entry per CDR3 protein. The data show about 120,000 distinct CDR3 sequences, about 16% seen once. The specimen was PBMCs or a T cell subset sorted from them (not recorded which). These receptor sequences come from an adult woman who had mild COVID-19 (a few samples of this study predate the infection). Cell type and time point are not known.

The chain joins TRBV30 to TRBJ2-2, with TRBD1 matching 7 bases. The germline V gene has CDR1 GTSNPN and CDR2 SVGIG (reference sequence). V was pared by 2 bases and J by 1 base, with 4 bases of the junction left unmatched. This CDR3 has 15 amino acids. The CDR3 sequence: CAWSRQGLNTGELFF. The CDR3 DNA reads as TGTGCCTGGAGTCGACAGGGTTTGAACACCGGGGAGCTGTTTTTT.

This clonotype has just a few counts. This chain connects TRBV10-3 to TRBJ2-7; a weak D match, TRBD1 (7 bases). Looked up from germline, CDR1 is ENHRY and CDR2 is SYGVKD. Deletions cut 2 bases from V and 2 bases from J, with 10 bases between. The CDR3 has 14 residues. The CDR3 reads CAISEDREAYEQYF. As DNA, the CDR3 is TGTGCCATCAGTGAGGACAGGGAGGCCTACGAGCAGTACTTC.

The chain is built from TRBV6-5 and TRBJ2-1, with D uncertain. Trimming took off 0 bases at V and 1 base at J, with 7 bases between the two ends. Looked up from germline, CDR1 is MNHEY and CDR2 is SVGAGI. There are 15 residues in the CDR3. Here the CDR3 reads CASSYSPTSYNEQFF. CDR3 coding DNA: TGTGCCAGCAGTTACTCTCCGACTTCCTACAATGAGCAGTTCTTC.

This chain joins TRBV3-2 and TRBJ1-2. TRBV3-2 is assigned pseudogene status. The CDR3 totals 14 residues. CDR3 residues: CASSHLLDRYGYTF. The CDR3 nucleotides are TGTGCCAGCAGCCACCTTTTAGACCGCTATGGCTACACCTTC.

This clonotype has a handful of counts. The CDR3 loop reads CASSRRWGGAYEQYF. The CDR3 DNA is TGTGCCAGCAGCCGCCGTTGGGGAGGGGCCTACGAGCAGTACTTC. The chain links TRBV14 to TRBJ2-7, with 7 bases aligning to TRBD2. The CDR3 length is 15 residues. V lost 4 bases, J lost 2 bases, and 8 bases stayed unmatched. Germline V CDR1 and CDR2: SGHDN, FVKESK.

The chain recombines TRBV18 with TRBJ2-1; D gene unclear. From germline, CDR1 is KGHSH and CDR2 LQKENI. The length of the CDR3 is 12 residues. Trimming shortened V by 3 bases and J by 4 bases, and 4 bases separated the two germline ends. The CDR3 spells CASSPQYNEQFF. The CDR3 DNA sequence: TGTGCCAGCTCACCTCAATACAATGAGCAGTTCTTC.

This clonotype was counted between two and nine times. The chain combines TRBV5-1 with TRBJ2-1, with D possibly being TRBD1 or TRBD2 (5 bases each). Germline V lookup: CDR1 SGHRS, CDR2 YFSETQ. There are 11 residues in the CDR3. Trimming took 7 bases from V and 10 from J, leaving 12 bases between them. The CDR3 here is CASRGEIEQFF. In DNA, the CDR3 is TGCGCCAGCCGAGGGGAGATCGAGCAGTTCTTC.

The CDR3 is CASSNGQGYNEQFF. The CDR3 DNA sequence: TGTGCCAGCAGCAACGGACAGGGCTACAATGAGCAGTTCTTC. The chain carries TRBV7-7 and TRBJ2-1; 8 positions match TRBD1. Germline V CDR1 and CDR2: SSHAT, FNYEAQ (reference sequence). The CDR3 consists of 14 residues. Germline trimming cut 5 bases from V and 3 bases from J; bases unmatched to any gene: 3. The full variable domain, in which reference TRBV7-7 and TRBJ2-1 provide the parts outside the CDR3, is GAGVSQSPRYKVTKRGQDVTLRCDPISSHATLYWYQQALGQGPEFLTYFNYEAQPDKSGLPSDRFSAERPEGSISTLTIQRTEQRDSAMYRCASSNGQGYNEQFFGPGTRLTVL.

J is TRBJ2-3 and V is TRBV7-6, with 12 bases lining up with TRBD2. This CDR3 is 15 amino acids long. Germline lookup yields CDR1 SGHVS and CDR2 FNYEAQ. With V trimmed by 7 bases and J by 6 bases, 8 bases remained unmatched. In DNA form, the CDR3 reads TGTGCCAGCACACCCGGGACTAGCGGGTTGGATACGCAGTATTTT. Translated, it gives CASTPGTSGLDTQYF.

The table lists this clonotype with a few counts. This chain links TRBV5-1 with TRBJ1-2; 10 bases are a match to TRBD1. This CDR3 is built from 16 residues. The V segment lost 1 base and the J segment 3 bases; nucleotides outside the gene matches: 6. CDR1 SGHRS and CDR2 YFSETQ come from the germline V gene. The DNA of the CDR3 is TGCGCCAGCAGCTTGACCGGGACAGGGGACTACTATGGCTACACCTTC. It specifies CASSLTGTGDYYGYTF.

Here the CDR3 reads CSASFPGTGGNYGYTF. The CDR3 DNA reads as TGCAGTGCTAGTTTTCCCGGGACAGGCGGCAACTATGGCTACACCTTC. The chain combines TRBV20-1 with TRBJ1-2; 8 positions agree with TRBD1. There are 16 residues in the CDR3. Losses at the gene ends were 3 bases for V and 2 bases for J; bases not matched to a gene: 11. In germline, CDR1 is DFQATT, CDR2 SNEGSKA (reference sequence).

The V call is TRBV12-3 or TRBV12-4, the J call TRBJ1-2; 9 bases agree with TRBD1. With V trimmed by 5 bases and J by 8 bases, 3 bases remained unmatched. This CDR3 is built from 12 residues. Here the CDR3 reads CASSTGGVGYTF. In nucleotides, the CDR3 is TGTGCCAGCAGTACAGGGGGCGTCGGCTACACCTTC.

This clonotype was seen only a few times. The chain recombines TRBV25-1 with TRBJ1-5; D is unclear. There are 15 residues in the CDR3. CDR1 and CDR2 (germline): MGHDK, SYGVNS. V was pared by 4 bases and J by 2 bases, with 12 bases between. This chain's CDR3 is CASSGSIMGNQPQHF. The CDR3 DNA follows: TGTGCCAGCAGTGGATCCATTATGGGCAATCAGCCCCAGCATTTT.

This clonotype appeared a few times. The chain carries TRBV7-2 and TRBJ1-1; weak D call: TRBD1 (6 bases). The V gene's germline CDR1 is SGHTA and CDR2 FQGNSA. The CDR3 length is 14 residues. Trimming removed 5 bases from V and 2 bases from J, with 12 bases in between. The CDR3 region has the DNA TGTGCCAGCAGCGATTGGGGGCTCAACACTGAAGCTTTCTTT. Amino acids: CASSDWGLNTEAFF.

The table lists this clonotype with a few counts. The rearrangement joins TRBV12-3 or TRBV12-4 to TRBJ2-3; 9 bases fit TRBD2. J lost 3 bases, V lost 2 bases, and 6 bases had no gene match. The CDR3 covers 16 residues. The CDR3 spells CASSLRGLARTDTQYF. The CDR3 nucleotides are TGTGCCAGCAGTTTACGAGGACTAGCGCGGACAGATACGCAGTATTTT.

The genes are TRBV2 and TRBJ2-7; D gene ambiguous. The CDR3 has 15 residues. CDR1 is SNHLY and CDR2 is FYNNEI in the germline V gene. The V end was cut by 3 bases, the J end by 6 bases, with 18 bases between. The CDR3 bases are TGTGCCAGCAGTGATCCGTGGACCTTGTTCAGCGAGCAGTACTTC. Translation gives CASSDPWTLFSEQYF.